This TCR beta chain was sequenced for a study of T cells after yellow fever vaccination. UMIs and a universal primer site were added when TCR cDNA was made by 5'RACE template switching. Each CDR3 protein gets one entry after TCRdb re-called the 5' RACE reads with MiXCR. Of some 560,000 distinct CDR3 sequences listed, around 17% are singletons. Germline-derived CDR1 and CDR2 are SGHAT and FQNNGV. This CDR3 has 15 residues. Trimming took 0 bases from V and 8 from J, leaving 14 bases between them. The sequence derives from a man younger than 30 who received the YFV17D yellow fever vaccine. The sample consisted of PBMCs, taken more than 4 days after the first yellow fever vaccination. This sequence joins TRBV11-2 and TRBJ2-1; D possibly corresponds to TRBD1 (6 bases). The CDR3 loop reads CASSLDTRGIDEQFF. Written as DNA, the CDR3 is TGTGCCAGCAGCTTAGATACCAGGGGAATCGATGAGCAGTTCTTC. The full variable domain, completed using reference TRBV11-2 and TRBJ2-1, is EAGVAQSPRYKIIEKRQSVAFWCNPISGHATLYWYQQILGQGPKLLIQFQNNGVVDDSQLPKDRFSAERLKGVDSTLKIQPAKLEDSAVYLCASSLDTRGIDEQFFGPGTRLTVL.